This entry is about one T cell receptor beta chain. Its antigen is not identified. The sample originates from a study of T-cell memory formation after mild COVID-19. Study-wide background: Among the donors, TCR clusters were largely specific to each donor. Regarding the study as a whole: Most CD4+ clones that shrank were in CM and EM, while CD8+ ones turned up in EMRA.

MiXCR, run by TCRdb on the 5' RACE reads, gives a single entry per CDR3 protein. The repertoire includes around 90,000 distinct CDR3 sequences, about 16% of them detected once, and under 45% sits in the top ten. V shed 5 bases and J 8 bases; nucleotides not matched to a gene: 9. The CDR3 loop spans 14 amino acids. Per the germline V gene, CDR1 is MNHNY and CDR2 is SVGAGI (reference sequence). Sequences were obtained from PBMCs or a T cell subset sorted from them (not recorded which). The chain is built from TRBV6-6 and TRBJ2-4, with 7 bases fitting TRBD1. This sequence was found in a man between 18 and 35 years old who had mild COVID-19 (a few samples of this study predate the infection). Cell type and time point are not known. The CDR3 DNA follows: TGTGCCAGCAGTCCGATGACAGGGATGTACATTCAGTACTTC. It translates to CASSPMTGMYIQYF.